A selection of T cell receptor beta chains follows, all from one sample in a study of T-cell reconstitution after alpha-beta-depleted transplantation in children. TCRdb passed the PCR reads through MiXCR, listing each CDR3 protein once. The repertoire has hundreds of thousands of distinct CDR3 sequences, under 12% of them found once; the top ten carry just over 2%. Sequences were derived from PBMCs, sampled before TCRalphabeta/CD19-depleted stem cell transplant. The source is a child aged 2 to 15 with inherited bone marrow failure, due to receive a stem cell transplant. CDR3s include the opening cysteine and the closing phenylalanine or tryptophan. The D gene is left open where the match is weak. The size of a clone is reported for some rows only, either as once, few or many, or as a class for expanded clones.

J | D | length | V | size | DNA | CDR3
TRBJ2-1 | TRBD2 | 15 | TRBV20-1 | many | TGCAGCGCATCTCGAGCGGGAGTTAGCCACAATGAGCAGTTCTTC | CSASRAGVSHNEQFF
TRBJ2-2 | NA | 13 | TRBV7-2 | many | TGTGCCAGCAGCTTATTGTATACCGGGGAGCTGTTTTTT | CASSLLYTGELFF
TRBJ2-6 | NA | 17 | TRBV15 | few | TGTGCCACCAGCTCCCGAGTGGGGGGGCTTGGGGCCAACGTCCTGACTTTC | CATSSRVGGLGANVLTF
TRBJ2-7 | NA | 13 | TRBV29-1 | many | TGCAGCGTTGAAGATCCAATGACTAACGAGCAGTACTTC | CSVEDPMTNEQYF
TRBJ2-7 | NA | 17 | TRBV5-1 | many | TGCGCCAGCAGCCCTTCCTTCGGGGCTAGCAGCATCTACGAGCAGTACTTC | CASSPSFGASSIYEQYF
TRBJ2-7 | TRBD2 | 17 | TRBV11-2 | NA | TGTGCCAGCAGCTTACGAGGAGGGGGGACTAGCCCAAACGAGCAGTACTTC | CASSLRGGGTSPNEQYF
TRBJ2-3 | TRBD1 | 15 | TRBV6-1 | many | TGTGCCAGCAGCCTGGACAGGGGGCTCACAGATACGCAGTATTTT | CASSLDRGLTDTQYF
TRBJ2-7 | NA | 17 | TRBV5-1 | many | TGCGCCAGCAGCTTGCGCCCGACAGGATATAGCTCCTACGAGCAGTACTTC | CASSLRPTGYSSYEQYF
TRBJ2-7 | TRBD2 | 16 | TRBV7-9 | many | TGTGCCAGCAGCTTAGGCGTAGGACTAGCCTCCTACGAGCAGTACTTC | CASSLGVGLASYEQYF
TRBJ2-7 | TRBD2 | 14 | TRBV28 | NA | TGTGCCAGCAGGTCTGGACTAGCCTACTACGAGCAGTACTTC | CASRSGLAYYEQYF
TRBJ2-7 | TRBD2 | 18 | TRBV4-1 | few | TGCGCCAGCAGCCAATTTCCATCGGGCGGGAGGGCCAAAGACGAGCAGTACTTC | CASSQFPSGGRAKDEQYF
TRBJ2-7 | NA | 13 | TRBV27 | many | TGTGCCAGCCGAGGTGAGCAACCCTACGAGCAGTACTTC | CASRGEQPYEQYF
TRBJ2-3 | TRBD2 | 15 | TRBV10-2 | NA | TGCGCCAGCAGAGGACTAGCGGGGGACACAGATACGCAGTATTTT | CASRGLAGDTDTQYF
TRBJ2-1 | TRBD2 | 15 | TRBV3-1 | many | TGTGCCAGCAGCCCGGGACTAGCGGGGGAGAATGAGCAGTTCTTC | CASSPGLAGENEQFF
TRBJ2-6 | TRBD2 | 15 | TRBV28 | NA | TGTGCCAGCAGCCCCCTAGCGGCTGGGGCCAACGTCCTGACTTTC | CASSPLAAGANVLTF
TRBJ2-5 | NA | 17 | TRBV7-2 | few | TGTGCCAGCAGCTTCCAACGTGAATCACCCCACCCGGGGACCCAGTACTTC | CASSFQRESPHPGTQYF
TRBJ1-2 | TRBD1 | 20 | TRBV15 | many | TGTGCCACCAGCAGAGAGGGGATTTTCCGGGACAGGGGGCCTTCGCGGGGCTACACCTTC | CATSREGIFRDRGPSRGYTF
TRBJ1-2 | NA | 15 | TRBV30 | NA | TGTGCCTGGAGTGACCTGACAGGATCAAACTATGGCTACACCTTC | CAWSDLTGSNYGYTF
TRBJ2-5 | TRBD2 | 16 | TRBV7-2 | many | TGTGCCAGCAGCTACGCTAGCGGGAGGGCCGGGGAGACCCAGTACTTC | CASSYASGRAGETQYF
TRBJ1-5 | NA | 14 | TRBV6-5 | many | TGTGCCAGCAGTTACAGGGATAGCAATCAGCCCCAGCATTTT | CASSYRDSNQPQHF
TRBJ2-7 | TRBD1 | 14 | TRBV7-7 | many | TGTGCCAGCAGCTTAGGACAGGGGGTCTACGAGCAGTACTTC | CASSLGQGVYEQYF
TRBJ2-3 | TRBD2 | 18 | TRBV24-1 | many | TGTGCCACCAGTGATCCTACGCCGGGACTAGCGGGAACAGATACGCAGTATTTT | CATSDPTPGLAGTDTQYF
TRBJ1-1 | NA | 14 | TRBV5-1 | many | TGCGCCAGCTCCCCACAGAGGCCCGACACTGAAGCTTTCTTT | CASSPQRPDTEAFF
TRBJ2-7 | NA | 12 | TRBV27 | few | TGTGCCGGGAAAGACAGACCCTACGAGCAGTACTTC | CAGKDRPYEQYF
TRBJ1-5 | NA | 15 | TRBV7-9 | NA | TGTGCCAGCAGCTTGATCTCGGGGGTCAATCAGCCCCAGCATTTT | CASSLISGVNQPQHF
TRBJ2-3 | TRBD1 | 16 | TRBV24-1 | many | TGTGCCACCAGTGATGACGACAGGGCGCGCTCAGATACGCAGTATTTT | CATSDDDRARSDTQYF